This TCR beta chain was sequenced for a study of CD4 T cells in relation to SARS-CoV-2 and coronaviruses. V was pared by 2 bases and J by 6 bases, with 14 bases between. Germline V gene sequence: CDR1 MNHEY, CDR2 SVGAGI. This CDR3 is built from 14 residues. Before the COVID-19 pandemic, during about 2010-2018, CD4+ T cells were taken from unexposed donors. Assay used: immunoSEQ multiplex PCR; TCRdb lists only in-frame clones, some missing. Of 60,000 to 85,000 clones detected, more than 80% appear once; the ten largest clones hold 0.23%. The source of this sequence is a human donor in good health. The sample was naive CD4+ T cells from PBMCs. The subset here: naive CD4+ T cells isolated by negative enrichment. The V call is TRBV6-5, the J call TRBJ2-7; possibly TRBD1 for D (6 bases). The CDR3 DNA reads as TGTGCCAGCAGTTACGACAGGATGACGGGCGAGCAGTACTTC. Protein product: CASSYDRMTGEQYF.